This T cell receptor beta chain was found in a study of T cell responses to AZD1222 COVID-19 vaccine listed by TCRdb under 2021. In the study overall: A total of more than 230 trial participants underwent TCR sequencing, of whom some 200 had received two doses of AZD1222 and around 26 had received two doses of the MenACWY control vaccine. Trial participants were enrolled by age into subgroups of 18-55, 56-69 and 70-plus years, and about 150, 27 and 61 TCR-sequenced participants, respectively, were included in these subgroups. What the authors observed across the whole study: The 56-69-year group was small, and its depth increase did not reach significance, likely because of low power. Participants were mostly white British and included more females than males, and it was suggested by the authors that clonal diversity may have been underestimated. A significant rise in spike-specific TCR breadth and depth was observed after two AZD1222 doses relative to day 0 and relative to MenACWY recipients. The whole spike protein was spanned by vaccine-associated CD4 TCRs, and dominant responses were seen in regions 160-218 and 743-854. Reportedly, close to half of the unique spike-specific TCRs recognized epitopes lying outside the regions that are mutated in the B.1.351 and B.1.1.7 variants. Conclusions about previously exposed vaccinees are limited, since just 5 or 6 AZD1222 recipients were seropositive for SARS-CoV-2 at baseline. Because no samples from the day 14 peak response were available, repertoires could be characterized only after the peak T cell response.

The CDR3 regions of human TCRbeta chains were subjected to immunosequencing. Per the authors' processing: Repertoire TCRs were checked for matches against a reference library of SARS-CoV-2-specific TCRs that had been generated using the MIRA antigen-specificity platform. Breadth meant the fraction of unique TCRs that were SARS-CoV-2-associated, whereas depth meant the fraction of total T cells that were SARS-CoV-2-associated. Using the MIRA data, every spike-specific TCR was mapped to the spike region that the TCR reacted to and assigned to either a CD4 or a CD8 class. Log10-transformed breadth and depth values were compared by one-way ANOVA with Sidak's multiple comparisons tests. TCRdb re-hosts the immuneACCESS table, in-frame sequences only. Its copies lack some clones; in the studies checked, an unresolved V gene accounts for under half of them, and the cause for the rest is not known. V and J calls and clone size come straight from that table; D and trimming were deduced from the DNA. For this sample there are approximately 270,000 clones; about 94% appear just once. The ten largest clones add up to 0.5% to 0.65% of the sample.

About this clone: The antigen this receptor binds is unknown. It has no much larger one-base neighbor in the sample; base qualities were not kept.

The CDR3 covers 13 residues, taking in both the cysteine and the phenylalanine. This entry keeps only the CDR3 DNA: 39 bases, framed from base 1. Trimming takes 5 bases from V and 5 bases from J, and the germline ends sit 12 bases apart. Sequences SNHLY (CDR1) and FYNNEI (CDR2) are obtained from the germline V gene. The time point label on this specimen signifies: about 28 days (+/-7) after the second vaccine dose. AZD1222 recipients given second doses at about 4 weeks or at about 12 weeks were pooled, since spike-specific TCR depth and breadth were not found to differ between the two schedules. Samples from vaccinated people were obtained from the UK trials COV001 and COV002, which included a single-blind randomized controlled phase 2/3 trial of AZD1222 (ChAdOx1 nCoV-19) in healthy adults. For TCRbeta chain sequencing, PBMC samples were collected from trial participants at day 0 and at day 28 after the second dose.

This clonotype was obtained from an adult who received the AZD1222 COVID-19 vaccine. The chain is encoded by TRBV2 joined to TRBJ2-5; 5 matching bases give a weak D call of TRBD1. The material sequenced was peripheral blood, taken 28 days after the second AZD1222 dose. For the CDR3, the sequence is CASSSEGAETQYF. The nucleotides read TGTGCCAGCAGTTCGGAAGGGGCCGAGACCCAGTACTTC.